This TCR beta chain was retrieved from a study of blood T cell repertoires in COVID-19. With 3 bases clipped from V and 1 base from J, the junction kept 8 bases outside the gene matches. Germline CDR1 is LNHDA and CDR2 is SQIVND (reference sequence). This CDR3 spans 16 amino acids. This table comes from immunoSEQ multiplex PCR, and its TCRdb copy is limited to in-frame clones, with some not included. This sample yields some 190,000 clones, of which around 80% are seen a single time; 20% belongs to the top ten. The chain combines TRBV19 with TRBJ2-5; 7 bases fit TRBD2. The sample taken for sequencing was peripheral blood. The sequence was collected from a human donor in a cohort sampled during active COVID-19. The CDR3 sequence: CASSMRASGGQETQYF. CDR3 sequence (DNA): TGTGCCAGTAGTATGCGCGCTAGCGGAGGCCAAGAGACCCAGTACTTC. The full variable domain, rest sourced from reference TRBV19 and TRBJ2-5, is DGGITQSPKYLFRKEGQNVTLSCEQNLNHDAMYWYRQDPGQGLRLIYYSQIVNDFQKGDIAEGYSVSREKKESFPLTVTSAQKNPTAFYLCASSMRASGGQETQYFGPGTRLLVL.